This T cell receptor beta chain derives from a study of glioma-infiltrating T cells after dendritic cell vaccination. The CDR3 consists of 13 residues. Germline values: CDR1 KGHSH, CDR2 LQKENI. V lost 4 bases and J lost 7, with 13 bases in between. Here immunoSEQ multiplex PCR was the method, and the copy in TCRdb shows in-frame clones only, minus some. The sample lists tens of thousands of clones, about 80% occurring once. The rearrangement links TRBV18 to TRBJ1-2, with D uncertain. The specimen was blood, collected before dendritic cell vaccination. The clonotype was recovered from a human donor with glioblastoma. This CDR3 reads CASSLQPGLGYTF. In nucleotides, the CDR3 is TGTGCCAGCTCACTTCAACCGGGTCTTGGCTACACCTTC.